The table lists the clone carrying this TCR beta chain with a few counts. Antigen: not known. The germline V gene has CDR1 SGHTA and CDR2 FQGNSA. The CDR3 has 15 residues. The junction had 6 bases not matched to a gene; V was cut back by 1 base and J by 3 bases. Expressed TCRB transcripts got sequenced, as all isolated RNA was reverse transcribed. The assay was immunoSEQ multiplex PCR, and TCRdb's table has in-frame clones only and misses some. The table has 300,000 to 400,000 clones, over 7% seen once. This entry comes from a study of beta chain features in type 1 diabetes. Study-wide points: A greater similarity of naive, central memory and Treg TCRB repertoires was seen among patients than among healthy donors. Type 1 diabetes patients had TCRB CDR3s that were shorter (moderately but significantly so) in all four CD4+ subsets.

Cells sorted by CD45RO/CCR7/CD25/CD127/CD95/CD27 comprised CD4+ naive, central memory, regulatory and stem cell-like memory cells. The clonotype originates from a man aged 25-45 years with type 1 diabetes. This chain uses TRBV7-2 with TRBJ2-7, with 7 nucleotides matching TRBD2. Sequences were obtained from central memory CD4+ T cells from blood. As DNA, the CDR3 is TGTGCCAGCAGCTTAGGGACCCAGCGGGGCTACGAGCAGTACTTC. Encoded protein: CASSLGTQRGYEQYF. The complete variable domain, with remaining parts taken from reference TRBV7-2 and TRBJ2-7, reads GAGVSQSPSNKVTEKGKDVELRCDPISGHTALYWYRQSLGQGLEFLIYFQGNSAPDKSGLPSDRFSAERTGGSVSTLTIQRTQQEDSAVYLCASSLGTQRGYEQYFGPGTRLTVT.